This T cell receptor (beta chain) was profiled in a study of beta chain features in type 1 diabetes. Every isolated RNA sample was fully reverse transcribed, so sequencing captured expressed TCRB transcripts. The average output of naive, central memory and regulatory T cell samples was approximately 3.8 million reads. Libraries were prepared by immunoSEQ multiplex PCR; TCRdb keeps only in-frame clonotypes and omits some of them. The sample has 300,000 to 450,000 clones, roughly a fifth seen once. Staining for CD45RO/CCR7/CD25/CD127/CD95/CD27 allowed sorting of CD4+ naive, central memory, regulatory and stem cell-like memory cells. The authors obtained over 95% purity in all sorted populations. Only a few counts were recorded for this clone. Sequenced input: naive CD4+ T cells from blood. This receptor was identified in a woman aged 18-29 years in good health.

The DNA for the CDR3 is TGTGCCAGCAGCTTCGGGCGGGCCTCTGGGGCCAACGTCCTGACTTTC. Translating gives CASSFGRASGANVLTF. The chain uses TRBV11-2 and TRBJ2-6; D perhaps matches TRBD2 (5 bases). V lost 3 bases, J lost 0 bases, and 9 bases lay in between. Per the germline V gene, CDR1 is SGHAT and CDR2 is FQNNGV. The CDR3 totals 16 residues.